The 9 T cell receptor beta chains below were found in one sample sequenced in a study of Ad26.COV2.S vaccination and SARS-CoV-2 variants (dated by TCRdb to about 2021). The sample's treatment or condition, from its label and the paper: roughly 19 received Ad26.COV2.S at low or high dose, single or two shots; a few received placebo; per-sample allocation not given. For vaccine and placebo recipients, repertoires were sequenced using samples collected on day 63 after the first injection. Library preparation used the immunoSEQ multiplex PCR assay. Here the immuneACCESS table is served through TCRdb, limited to in-frame sequences with V and J called. Missing clones are a known gap in these copies; in checked studies unresolved V genes cover under half, and the rest lacks a known reason. The sample records over 400,000 clones, about 90% of which are singletons. The ten largest clones represent 1.5% to 2% of the sample.

The sample was peripheral blood, taken in a trial of Ad26.COV2.S vaccine versus placebo. The receptors come from a person aged 18-65 years who received the Ad26.COV2.S COVID-19 vaccine or a placebo.

This clone appeared a single time. This chain uses TRBV10-3 with TRBJ2-1; D perhaps matches TRBD1 (5 bases). This CDR3 contains 14 residues. The germline gives CDR1 ENHRY, CDR2 SYGVKD. Trimming removed 2 bases at V and 8 bases at J, with 13 bases between. The CDR3 region is CAISEILGAHEQFF. CDR3 sequence (DNA): TGTGCCATCAGTGAGATTTTAGGGGCCCATGAGCAGTTCTTC.

The chain combines TRBV7-9 with TRBJ1-1; D unclear. Germline CDR1 SEHNR, CDR2 FQNEAQ (reference sequence). The CDR3 contains 13 residues. Trimming took 1 base from V and 4 from J, leaving 7 bases between them. Here the CDR3 DNA reads TGTGCCAGCAGCTTAGGTGCCGCCACTGAAGCTTTCTTT. It encodes CASSLGAATEAFF.

As for this clone: Relative to the germline gene, one junction end is altered; a read error may explain this. The chain is built from TRBV5-3 and TRBJ2-7; 10 nucleotides line up with TRBD1. TRBV5-3 is labeled an ORF, and its function is uncertain. The CDR3 sequence is 15 residues long. CDR3 nucleotide sequence: TGTGCCAGAAGCACCGGGACAGGGGCTTCCTGCGAGCAGTACTTC. Its translation: CARSTGTGASCEQYF.

This CDR3 reads CASSGGTAPGEQYF. In DNA form, the CDR3 reads TGTGCCAGCAGCGGGGGGACAGCACCCGGGGAGCAGTACTTC. The chain employs TRBV7-9 and TRBJ2-7; the D gene is possibly TRBD1 (7 bases). The CDR3 is made up of 14 amino acids. V lost 5 bases, J lost 7 bases, and 18 bases lay in between. In germline, CDR1 is SEHNR, CDR2 FQNEAQ (reference sequence).

On this clone: The same CDR3 also results from other DNA sequences found in this sample. Here the CDR3 reads CASSLEQETQYF. The CDR3 DNA follows: TGTGCCAGCAGCTTAGAACAAGAGACCCAGTACTTC. V gene TRBV7-9 combines with J gene TRBJ2-5; no firm D call. V shed 1 base and J shed 2 bases, with 2 bases lying between them. The CDR3 has 12 residues. Germline assignment: CDR1 SEHNR and CDR2 FQNEAQ (reference sequence).

The chain has TRBV6-6 and TRBJ2-2; 11 bases are shared with TRBD2. This CDR3 is 17 amino acids long. Unmatched junction bases numbered 8, after V lost 5 bases and J lost 3 bases. Germline V gene lookup returns CDR1 MNHNY and CDR2 SVGAGI (reference sequence). CDR3 sequence reads: CASSRSLAGDYTGELFF. In DNA form, the CDR3 reads TGTGCCAGCAGTCGATCACTAGCGGGGGATTACACCGGGGAGCTGTTTTTT.

This rearrangement joins TRBV7-2 to TRBJ2-7; D is unresolved. The CDR3 runs 14 residues. Trimming removed 1 base at V and 0 bases at J, with 7 bases between. Germline loops: CDR1 SGHTA, CDR2 FQGNSA. The CDR3 nucleotides read TGTGCCAGCAGCTTAGGACGGCTCTCCTACGAGCAGTACTTC. This sequence encodes CASSLGRLSYEQYF.

V usage is TRBV19 and J usage is TRBJ1-5; 7 bases match TRBD1. The CDR3 runs to 14 residues. Trimming cost V 8 bases and J 2 bases; bases outside gene matches: 6. Germline CDR1 reads LNHDA; CDR2 reads SQIVND (reference sequence). CDR3 sequence reads: CASLQGYGNQPQHF. The CDR3 DNA is TGTGCCAGTCTACAGGGGTACGGCAATCAGCCCCAGCATTTT.

J is TRBJ1-2 and V is TRBV10-3; TRBD1 agrees at 8 bases. This CDR3 region has 14 residues. The junction had 8 bases not matched to a gene; V was cut back by 4 bases and J by 7 bases. Germline V lookup: CDR1 ENHRY, CDR2 SYGVKD. The CDR3 DNA sequence: TGTGCCATCAGTGCTGGGTACAGGGGGGGTGGCTACACCTTC. Translated: CAISAGYRGGGYTF.